The text below deals with one T cell receptor (beta chain). TCRdb's table, derived via immunoSEQ multiplex PCR, lists solely in-frame clones and lacks some. Of 53,000 or so clones in the sample, approximately 92% were seen once. This entry comes from a study of technical replicates of blood from several donors. The trim removed 5 bases at V and 7 bases at J, leaving 13 bases unmatched. In germline, CDR1 is SGHRS, CDR2 YFSETQ. The CDR3 spans 16 residues. V and J are TRBV5-1 and TRBJ1-4; 8 positions agree with TRBD1. The TCR comes from a human donor in good health. Some clones in this sample may be carry-over from other donors' samples. Material: PBMCs. The CDR3 loop reads CASSLPTGTGGEKLFF. CDR3 nucleotide sequence: TGCGCCAGCAGTTTACCTACCGGGACAGGTGGTGAAAAACTGTTTTTT. The variable domain in full, with the rest retrieved from reference TRBV5-1 and TRBJ1-4, is KAGVTQTPRYLIKTRGQQVTLSCSPISGHRSVSWYQQTPGQGLQFLFEYFSETQRNKGNFPGRFSGRQFSNSRSEMNVSTLELGDSALYLCASSLPTGTGGEKLFFGSGTQLSVL.